A selection of T cell receptor beta chains follows, all from one sample in a study of CD8 T cells in Susac syndrome. TCRdb re-analysed the immunoSEQ multiplex PCR reads in MiXCR, keeping a single row per CDR3 protein. There are about 73,000 distinct CDR3 sequences in the sample; about 95% occur only once, and approximately 0.4% lies in the top ten. Sequencing was performed on CD8+ T cells from PBMCs. All receptors come from a human donor with multiple sclerosis. Each CDR3 is given with its conserved first and last residue. D genes are given only for firm matches. The size of a clone is reported for some rows only, either as once, few or many, or as a class for expanded clones.

j_call,d_call,v_call,clone_size,cdr3_nt,cdr3_aa
TRBJ1-1,-,TRBV13,-,TGTGCCAGCAGCTTAGAGGAGGGGCGCAGCACTGAAGCTTTCTTT,CASSLEEGRSTEAFF
TRBJ1-1,-,TRBV7-2,-,TGTGCCAGCAGCTTAGTCCCCCTGAACACTGAAGCTTTCTTT,CASSLVPLNTEAFF
TRBJ2-7,TRBD2,TRBV20-1,-,TGCAGTGCTAGAGCGATTAGCGGGGCGCCCTACGAGCAGTACTTC,CSARAISGAPYEQYF
TRBJ2-1,TRBD2,TRBV29-1,-,TGCAGCGTTGAAGGCGGGAGATCATTTGAGCAGTTCTTC,CSVEGGRSFEQFF
TRBJ1-1,TRBD1,TRBV27,-,TGTGCCAGCAGCAGGACAGGGGCGACTGAAGCTTTCTTT,CASSRTGATEAFF
TRBJ1-5,-,TRBV13,-,TGTGCCAGCAGCTTAGGCGATGCAGGGCGCAATCAGCCCCAGCATTTT,CASSLGDAGRNQPQHF
TRBJ2-4,TRBD1,TRBV2,-,TGTGCCAGCAGCCGGACAGGGGGCGTTCAAAACATTCAGTACTTC,CASSRTGGVQNIQYF
TRBJ2-7,-,TRBV20-1,-,TGCAGTGCTAGTGTCCAGCGGTCCTACGAGCAGTACTTC,CSASVQRSYEQYF
TRBJ2-7,TRBD2,TRBV5-1,-,TGCGCCAGCCGACTAGCGGGATCTGACTACGAGCAGTACTTC,CASRLAGSDYEQYF
TRBJ1-5,TRBD1,TRBV19,-,TGTGCCAGTAGTAACAGGGGCAGGAGCAATCAGCCCCAGCATTTT,CASSNRGRSNQPQHF
TRBJ2-5,-,TRBV5-1,-,TGCGCCAGCAGCTACGAGGGATACCAAGAGACCCAGTACTTC,CASSYEGYQETQYF
TRBJ1-5,-,TRBV7-9,-,TGTGCCAGCAGCTTAGCATACTCCAATCAGCCCCAGCATTTT,CASSLAYSNQPQHF
TRBJ2-3,TRBD1,TRBV12-5,-,TGTGCTAGTGCCACCGGGACAGGGGCAGATACGCAGTATTTT,CASATGTGADTQYF
TRBJ2-7,-,TRBV4-3,-,TGCGCCAGCAGCCAAGAGCCAGGTTTCTACGAGCAGTACTTC,CASSQEPGFYEQYF
TRBJ2-3,-,TRBV5-6,once,TGTGCCAGCAGCTTTGGGGCTAGCCTAGATACGCAGTATTTT,CASSFGASLDTQYF
TRBJ2-3,-,TRBV7-2,-,TGTGCCAGCAGCTTGGGGACCTGGGAGTCGGTACCGTGGACAGATACGCAGTATTTT,CASSLGTWESVPWTDTQYF
TRBJ2-5,TRBD2,TRBV12-3/TRBV12-4,-,TGTGCCAGCAGCCCCGGGACTAGCGGGATTGAGGAGCCCCAGTACTTC,CASSPGTSGIEEPQYF
TRBJ1-1,-,TRBV21-1,-,TGTGCCAGCAGCACCGGAAACCCATTAGACAGGGAGAACACTGAAGCTTTCTTT,CASSTGNPLDRENTEAFF
TRBJ1-2,-,TRBV20-1,once,TGCAGTGCTAGAGATCACAGGGCGGGTGGCTACACCTTC,CSARDHRAGGYTF
TRBJ2-1,TRBD2,TRBV6-5,-,TGTGCCAGCAGTTTTAGCGGGAGGGCCTTATACAATGAGCAGTTCTTC,CASSFSGRALYNEQFF
TRBJ1-5,-,TRBV30,-,TGTGCCTGGAGTTTACCGGGGTCGGTTCATCAGCCCCAGCATTTT,CAWSLPGSVHQPQHF
TRBJ1-1,-,TRBV4-1,-,TGCGCCAGCAGCCGCCTGACTGGGGAAGCTTTCTTT,CASSRLTGEAFF
TRBJ1-2,-,TRBV10-1,-,TGCGCCAGCAGTGACAGGGGAGACTATGGCTACACCTTC,CASSDRGDYGYTF
TRBJ2-5,-,TRBV29-1,-,TGCAGCGTTGTCGGTTTGGGGGCAGGGGAGACCCAGTACTTC,CSVVGLGAGETQYF